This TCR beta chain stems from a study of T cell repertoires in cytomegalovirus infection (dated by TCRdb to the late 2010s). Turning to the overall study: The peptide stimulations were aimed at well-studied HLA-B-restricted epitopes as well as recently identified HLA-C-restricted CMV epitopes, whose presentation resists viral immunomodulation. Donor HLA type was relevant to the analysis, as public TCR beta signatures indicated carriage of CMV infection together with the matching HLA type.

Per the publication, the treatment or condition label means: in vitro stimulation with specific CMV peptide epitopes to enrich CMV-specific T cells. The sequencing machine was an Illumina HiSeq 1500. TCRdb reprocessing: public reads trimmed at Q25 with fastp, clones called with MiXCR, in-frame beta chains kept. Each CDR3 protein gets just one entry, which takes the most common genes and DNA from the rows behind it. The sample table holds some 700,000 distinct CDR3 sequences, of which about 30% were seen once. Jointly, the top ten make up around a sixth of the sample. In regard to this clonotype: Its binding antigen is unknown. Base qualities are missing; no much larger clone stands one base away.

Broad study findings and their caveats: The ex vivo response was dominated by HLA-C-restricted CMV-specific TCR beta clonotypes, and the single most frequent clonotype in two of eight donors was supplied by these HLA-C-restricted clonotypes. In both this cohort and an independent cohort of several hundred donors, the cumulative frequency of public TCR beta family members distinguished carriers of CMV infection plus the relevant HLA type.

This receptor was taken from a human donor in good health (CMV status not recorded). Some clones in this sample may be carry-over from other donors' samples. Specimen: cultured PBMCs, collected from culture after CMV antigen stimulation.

DNA sequence: TGCGCCAGCAAGTACAGGGACCTGAACACTGAAGCTTTCTTT. It encodes CASKYRDLNTEAFF. The sequence joins TRBV5-1 to TRBJ1-1; TRBD1 is a weak D gene call, 6 bases matching. The germline ends are 12 bases apart after V is trimmed by 6 bases and J by 0 bases. Taken from cysteine to phenylalanine, the CDR3 has 14 residues. CDR3 DNA is the only sequence kept; it has 42 bases, read in frame from the first base. From the germline V gene, CDR1 is SGHRS and CDR2 is YFSETQ.